This T cell receptor (beta chain) derives from a study of graft-versus-host responses after intestinal transplantation. Study information: Multivisceral, liver-intestinal, or isolated intestinal transplants were performed in recipients. Study-wide results and limits: Investigators detected GvH clones in recipient marrow, with some emerging earlier in ileum or blood.

Germline-derived CDR1 and CDR2 are MNHNY and SVGAGI (reference sequence). V was trimmed by 3 bases and J by 0 bases, leaving 11 bases between them. The CDR3 extends over 15 amino acids. The authors combined 200,000 CFSE-labeled responder cells with 200,000 irradiated, violet-dye-labeled stimulator cells in plates. In this sample, this clone turned up a few times. Using immunoSEQ multiplex PCR, the repertoire was profiled, and TCRdb retains in-frame clones only, with some absent. The sample has nearly 9,000 clones; under 35% are singletons. The receptor comes from a human patient who was an organ donor for intestinal transplantation. This chain connects TRBV6-6 to TRBJ2-5; weak D call: TRBD2 (5 bases). Specimen: alloreactive CD8+ T cells from a mixed lymphocyte reaction culture, collected before transplantation. Specified subset: CFSE-low proliferating T cells sorted from roughly 6-day pre-transplant mixed lymphocyte reaction (GvH or HvG direction). The CDR3: CASSYSGEYQETQYF. CDR3 sequence (DNA): TGTGCCAGCAGTTATTCTGGGGAGTACCAAGAGACCCAGTACTTC.